The 8 T cell receptor beta chains below all came from one sample that was sequenced in a study of shared clonotypes between healthy human individuals. Sequenced by immunoSEQ multiplex PCR; TCRdb stores in-frame clones only, minus some. The repertoire holds about 1.1 million clones, 60% to 85% seen once, with roughly 0.83% in the top ten. The specimen was memory CD4+ T cells from PBMCs. Subset here: CD45RA-negative fraction. These receptors all come from a man between 18 and 35 years old in good health. Some clones in this sample may be carry-over from other donors' samples.

The V gene is TRBV14, the J gene TRBJ1-1; a weak D match, TRBD1 (5 bases). The CDR3 runs 16 residues. V lost 1 base, J lost 0 bases, and 12 bases lay in between. Germline CDR1 reads SGHDN; CDR2 reads FVKESK. Here the CDR3 reads CASSQGFWGLNTEAFF. Here the CDR3 DNA reads TGTGCCAGCAGCCAAGGTTTCTGGGGACTGAACACTGAAGCTTTCTTT.

The chain is built from TRBV19 and TRBJ1-5, with D perhaps TRBD1 (5 bases). This CDR3 spans 15 amino acids. V lost 7 bases, J lost 5 bases, and 18 bases lay in between. Germline values: CDR1 LNHDA, CDR2 SQIVND (reference sequence). CDR3 in amino acids: CASNPRERVDQPQHF. DNA of the CDR3: TGTGCCAGTAACCCCAGGGAAAGGGTCGATCAGCCCCAGCATTTT. Full variable domain (outside the CDR3, taken from reference TRBV19 and TRBJ1-5): DGGITQSPKYLFRKEGQNVTLSCEQNLNHDAMYWYRQDPGQGLRLIYYSQIVNDFQKGDIAEGYSVSREKKESFPLTVTSAQKNPTAFYLCASNPRERVDQPQHFGDGTRLSIL.

With regard to this clone: Other nucleotide sequences in the sample specify the same CDR3. This rearrangement joins TRBV5-1 to TRBJ2-5; D is undetermined. The CDR3 extends over 13 amino acids. Trimming stripped 0 bases from V and 5 bases from J, with 8 bases between. Germline V gene data show CDR1 as SGHRS and CDR2 as YFSETQ. CDR3 bases: TGCGCCAGCAGCTTGGGGAGTCGGGAGACCCAGTACTTC. Residues: CASSLGSRETQYF.

The chain links TRBV28 to TRBJ2-5; the match to TRBD2 covers 11 bases. Germline CDR1 and CDR2: MDHEN and SYDVKM. Unmatched junction bases numbered 12, after V lost 5 bases and J lost 13 bases. The CDR3 has 14 residues. The CDR3 nucleotides read TGTGCCAGCAGTCCCCTGACTAGCGGGGCTCCCGGGTACTTC. Translating gives CASSPLTSGAPGYF.

This clone was recorded a few times. This sample includes further DNA sequences coding for the same CDR3. This chain uses TRBV18 with TRBJ2-3, with D unresolved. The germline V gene encodes CDR1 KGHSH and CDR2 LQKENI. This CDR3 is built from 14 residues. The V gene lost 3 bases and the J gene lost 2 bases, with 9 bases spanning the gap. The CDR3 region is CASSPRTFTDTQYF. For the CDR3, the DNA is TGTGCCAGCTCACCCAGGACCTTCACAGATACGCAGTATTTT.

The V gene is TRBV7-2, the J gene TRBJ2-3; perhaps TRBD2 as D (5 bases). The germline CDR1 and CDR2 sequences are SGHTA and FQGNSA. The germline V and J ends were trimmed by 2 bases and 6 bases, with 15 bases remaining between them. There are 15 residues in the CDR3. The CDR3 region is CASSLMPSSGDTQYF. DNA for the CDR3: TGTGCCAGCAGCTTAATGCCTTCCTCGGGGGATACGCAGTATTTT. Combining the CDR3 with reference TRBV7-2 and TRBJ2-3 gives the whole variable domain GAGVSQSPSNKVTEKGKDVELRCDPISGHTALYWYRQSLGQGLEFLIYFQGNSAPDKSGLPSDRFSAERTGGSVSTLTIQRTQQEDSAVYLCASSLMPSSGDTQYFGPGTRLTVL.

V is TRBV11-2 and J is TRBJ2-1, with a weak D call TRBD1 (6 bases). The CDR3 has 15 amino acids. Germline V gives CDR1 SGHAT, CDR2 FQNNGV. V gave up 5 bases and J gave up 5 bases, with 16 bases separating them. CDR3 region: CASSPLRQGHNEQFF. The CDR3 region has the DNA TGTGCCAGCAGCCCCCTCCGGCAGGGGCACAATGAGCAGTTCTTC.

The chain has TRBV12-2 and TRBJ1-5; the table's D call of TRBD1 was not tested on the DNA. TRBV12-2 represents a pseudogene. This CDR3 has 15 amino acids. The CDR3 loop is CASRGQGLSNQPQHF. In DNA, the CDR3 is TGTGCAAGTCGGGGACAGGGCCTTAGCAATCAGCCCCAGCATTTT.